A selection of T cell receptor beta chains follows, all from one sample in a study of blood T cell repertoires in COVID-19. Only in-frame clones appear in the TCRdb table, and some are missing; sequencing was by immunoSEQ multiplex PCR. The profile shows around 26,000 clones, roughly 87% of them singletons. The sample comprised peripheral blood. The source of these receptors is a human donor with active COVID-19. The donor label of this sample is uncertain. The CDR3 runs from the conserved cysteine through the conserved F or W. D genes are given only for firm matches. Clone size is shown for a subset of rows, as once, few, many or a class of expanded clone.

CASSNPTRRLSTDTQYF TGTGCCAGTAGTAACCCTACCCGGCGGCTTAGCACAGATACGCAGTATTTT TRBV19 . TRBJ2-3 .
CASSSRESANQPQHF TGTGCCAGTAGTAGCCGGGAGTCGGCCAATCAGCCCCAGCATTTT TRBV19 . TRBJ1-5 .
CASKGTNADYEQYF TGTGCCAGCAAAGGGACAAATGCTGACTACGAGCAGTACTTC TRBV6-6 . TRBJ2-7 .
CASSFRGRGEGYTF TGTGCCAGCAGCTTTCGCGGCAGGGGAGAGGGCTACACCTTC TRBV7-2 . TRBJ1-2 few
CASSSRRDTEAFF TGTGCCAGCAGCTCACGCAGGGACACTGAAGCTTTCTTT TRBV7-9 . TRBJ1-1 .
CASSLDVGGTGELFF TGTGCCAGCAGTCTCGATGTAGGGGGCACCGGGGAGCTGTTTTTT TRBV28 . TRBJ2-2 .
CASSLGGLYGYTF TGTGCCAGCAGTTTAGGCGGGCTGTATGGCTACACCTTC TRBV28 . TRBJ1-2 .
CASSLDGLAGNEQYF TGTGCCAGCAGCTTGGATGGACTAGCGGGAAACGAGCAGTACTTC TRBV5-4 TRBD2 TRBJ2-7 .
CASSQGTVTSPLHF TGCGCCAGCAGCCAAGGGACAGTGACCTCACCCCTCCACTTT TRBV4-3 . TRBJ1-6 .
CASSLWQNTEAFF TGTGCCAGCAGCTTGTGGCAGAACACTGAAGCTTTCTTT TRBV11-2 . TRBJ1-1 few
CASSFGTASTDTQYF TGTGCCAGCAGCTTTGGGACAGCAAGCACAGATACGCAGTATTTT TRBV5-8 TRBD1 TRBJ2-3 .